The 24 T cell receptor beta chains presented below share a single source sample, sequenced in a study of blood T cells in healthy people across ages. Primed by a sample-barcoded 5' primer and a J-beta primer mix, a second PCR proceeded for 7 to 11 cycles. From the 5' RACE reads, TCRdb called clonotypes with MiXCR, one entry per CDR3 protein. The table lists about 810,000 distinct CDR3 sequences, 36% of them singletons. Source material: blood. The receptors here all came from a young man in good health.

This clonotype has at least ten counts. V usage is TRBV4-3 and J usage is TRBJ2-3, with unresolved D. V lost 0 bases and J lost 8, with 9 bases in between. The CDR3 loop spans 13 amino acids. Germline lookup yields CDR1 LGHNA and CDR2 YSLEER. CDR3 sequence (DNA): TGCGCCAGCAGCCAAGATCGGAGAAGTACGCAGTATTTT. Protein sequence: CASSQDRRSTQYF.

The V and J genes are TRBV10-3 and TRBJ1-2; D is uncertain. The CDR3 covers 15 residues. The ends were cut back, 3 bases at V and 2 bases at J, with 13 bases in the middle. The germline V gene encodes CDR1 ENHRY and CDR2 SYGVKD. CDR3 sequence reads: CAISDDGIMNYGYTF. CDR3 DNA: TGTGCCATCAGTGATGACGGCATAATGAACTATGGCTACACCTTC.

There are many counts of this clonotype. The CDR3 region is CASSPAGDPRETQYF. The CDR3 DNA is TGCGCCAGCAGCCCCGCGGGAGACCCCCGTGAGACCCAGTACTTC. V is TRBV4-1 and J is TRBJ2-5; 7 positions match TRBD2. The length of the CDR3 is 15 residues. The germline gives CDR1 MGHRA, CDR2 YSYEKL. The J segment lost 5 bases and the V segment lost 4 bases, leaving 10 bases of the junction unmatched.

This rearrangement joins TRBV12-3 or TRBV12-4 to TRBJ2-7; 7 bases are a match to TRBD2. The better agreement between TRBJ2-4 and the DNA end casts doubt on the J call. This CDR3 region has 16 residues. DNA of the CDR3: TGTGCCAGCAGTTCCTCTGCCGCCGGGACTACGTACATTCAGTACTTC. It encodes CASSSSAAGTTYIQYF.

The chain combines TRBV6-2 or TRBV6-3 with TRBJ2-5; TRBD2 matches 13 bases. Germline CDR1 reads MNHEY; CDR2 reads SVGEGT. This CDR3 spans 20 amino acids. V shed 2 bases and J 2 bases; nucleotides not matched to a gene: 14. The CDR3 region is CASSYQRTSGGEMRQETQYF. The CDR3 nucleotides are TGTGCCAGCAGTTACCAACGGACTAGCGGGGGCGAAATGAGACAAGAGACCCAGTACTTC.

This clonotype was detected once. A much larger clone lies one base from this, so it may be a read error. This chain joins TRBV6-1 and TRBJ2-3, with D maybe TRBD1 (6 bases). The CDR3 has 16 amino acids. V was trimmed by 0 bases and J by 4 bases, leaving 14 bases between them. The germline gives CDR1 MNHNS, CDR2 SASEGT. CDR3 amino acids: CASSEALTGTADTQYF. CDR3 nucleotides: TGTGCCAGCAGTGAAGCGCTTACAGGGACCGCAGATACGCAGTATTTT.

The chain uses TRBV29-1 and TRBJ2-3; perhaps TRBD1 as D (5 bases). The CDR3 spans 12 residues. V lost 2 bases and J 4 bases, leaving 7 bases between the germline ends. Germline values: CDR1 SQVTM, CDR2 ANQGSEA. The CDR3 DNA reads as TGCAGCGTTGAAACAGGCGCAGATACGCAGTATTTT. Its translation: CSVETGADTQYF.

In this sample, this clonotype turned up a few times. The rearrangement joins TRBV12-3 or TRBV12-4 to TRBJ1-1; 7 nucleotides align to TRBD1. The CDR3 is 15 residues long. Trimming took 4 bases from V and 4 from J; bases not matched to a gene: 9. The CDR3 nucleotides read TGTGCCAGCAGTTCACTACAGGGGTCGGGCACTGAAGCTTTCTTT. Amino acid sequence: CASSSLQGSGTEAFF.

As regards this clonotype: This may be a read error, as it is one base from a much larger clone. The CDR3 DNA reads TGCGCCAGCAGCCTAAGACAGGGGGCGGATGGCAACACCTTC. Its translation is CASSLRQGADGNTF. The V gene is TRBV5-1, the J gene TRBJ1-2; 10 nucleotides align to TRBD1. CDR1 is SGHRS and CDR2 is YFSETQ in the germline V gene. This CDR3 comprises 14 residues.

This chain uses TRBV15 with TRBJ1-6; D possibly corresponds to TRBD1 (6 bases). Germline-derived CDR1 and CDR2 are LNHNV and YYDKDF (reference sequence). This CDR3 has 15 residues. V lost 4 bases, J lost 10 bases, and 17 bases lay in between. The CDR3, as DNA: TGTGCCACCAGCACATCAGGGGTCGGCGGGTCACCCCTCCACTTT. It specifies CATSTSGVGGSPLHF.

The chain couples TRBV30 to TRBJ2-4, with 7 bases lining up with TRBD2. The end of the DNA aligns better with TRBJ2-7, so the J call may be wrong. CDR3 length: 11 residues. CDR1 is GTSNPN and CDR2 is SVGIG in the germline V gene (reference sequence). The CDR3 coding sequence is TGTGCCTGGGGGAGGGAAAGCGAGCAGTACTTC. The encoded protein is CAWGRESEQYF.

Turning to this clonotype: This could be a read error, since a much larger clone is one nucleotide away. The chain recombines TRBV9 with TRBJ2-1; D not resolved. Germline V gene sequence: CDR1 SGDLS, CDR2 YYNGEE. This CDR3 is 16 amino acids long. The chain's CDR3 is CASSVAPSYTYSEQFF. CDR3 nucleotides: TGTGCCAGCAGCGTCGCTCCTAGTTACACCTACAGTGAGCAGTTCTTC.

The genes are TRBV4-2 and TRBJ1-1, with D possibly being TRBD1 (6 bases). The germline CDR1 and CDR2 sequences are LGHNA and YNFKEQ. The CDR3 loop spans 22 amino acids. Trimming removed 3 bases from V and 0 bases from J, with 32 bases in between. CDR3 in amino acids: CASSQSRVWDTRLPGMNTEAFF. The CDR3 bases are TGTGCCAGCAGCCAGAGTCGGGTTTGGGACACTCGACTCCCCGGGATGAACACTGAAGCTTTCTTT.

The V gene is TRBV2, the J gene TRBJ1-1; D not certain. CDR1 SNHLY and CDR2 FYNNEI come from the germline V gene. V lost 3 bases and J 0 bases, leaving 5 bases between the germline ends. This CDR3 spans 13 amino acids. For the CDR3, the DNA is TGTGCCAGCAGTGAGTTCGTGAACACTGAAGCTTTCTTT. Amino acid sequence: CASSEFVNTEAFF.

This clonotype has at least ten counts. The chain employs TRBV12-3 or TRBV12-4 and TRBJ1-2; D is uncertain. Trimming pared 10 bases from V and 2 bases from J, leaving 14 bases between. The CDR3 is 13 amino acids. This CDR3 is CANKPPGNYGYTF. The DNA for the CDR3 is TGTGCCAACAAACCCCCGGGGAACTATGGCTACACCTTC.

The rearrangement uses TRBV15 and TRBJ1-1; a possible D gene is TRBD1 (6 bases). Germline V gene lookup returns CDR1 LNHNV and CDR2 YYDKDF (reference sequence). The CDR3 is 14 amino acids. V lost 4 bases, J lost 2 bases, and 11 bases lay in between. As DNA, the CDR3 is TGTGCCACCAGCAACAGGGTTTTAAACACTGAAGCTTTCTTT. Translation gives CATSNRVLNTEAFF. Based on the CDR3 plus reference TRBV15 and TRBJ1-1, the full variable domain is DAMVIQNPRYQVTQFGKPVTLSCSQTLNHNVMYWYQQKSSQAPKLLFHYYDKDFNNEADTPDNFQSRRPNTSFCFLDIRSPGLGDTAMYLCATSNRVLNTEAFFGQGTRLTVV.

This clonotype was detected a few times. The chain carries TRBV20-1 and TRBJ2-7, with D possibly matching TRBD2 (5 bases). In germline, CDR1 is DFQATT, CDR2 SNEGSKA (reference sequence). This CDR3 has 12 amino acids. Trimming took 0 bases from V and 3 from J, leaving 6 bases between them. The CDR3: CSARDRDYEQYF. As DNA, the CDR3 is TGCAGTGCTAGAGATCGGGACTACGAGCAGTACTTC.

The chain carries TRBV20-1 and TRBJ2-2; TRBD2 agrees at 12 bases. Germline CDR1 and CDR2: DFQATT and SNEGSKA (reference sequence). Trimming cost V 0 bases and J 4 bases; bases outside gene matches: 9. CDR3 length equals 18 residues. This chain's CDR3 is CSARESLAGGPGTGELFF. DNA of the CDR3: TGCAGTGCTAGAGAGTCCCTAGCGGGGGGGCCAGGCACCGGGGAGCTGTTTTTT.

This clonotype was counted only a few times. The chain links TRBV4-3 to TRBJ2-3; perhaps TRBD2 as D (6 bases). Germline V gene data show CDR1 as LGHNA and CDR2 as YSLEER. Trimming left V 4 bases short and J 2 bases short, with 13 bases between. The CDR3 is 15 amino acids. The chain's CDR3 is CASSLVTSPTDTQYF. CDR3 bases: TGCGCCAGCAGCCTGGTCACTAGCCCCACAGATACGCAGTATTTT.

This sequence joins TRBV20-1 and TRBJ2-2; D perhaps matches TRBD2 (5 bases). The CDR3 runs to 15 residues. V lost 4 bases and J 0 bases, leaving 12 bases between the germline ends. Germline CDR1 DFQATT, CDR2 SNEGSKA (reference sequence). The chain's CDR3 is CSATPGMSNTGELFF. DNA for the CDR3: TGCAGTGCTACACCCGGGATGTCGAACACCGGGGAGCTGTTTTTT.

This clonotype was observed a few times. The chain employs TRBV9 and TRBJ1-2; D call uncertain. V was pared by 3 bases and J by 0 bases, with 9 bases between. The germline CDR1 and CDR2 sequences are SGDLS and YYNGEE. The CDR3 contains 14 residues. CDR3 coding DNA: TGTGCCAGCAGCGGGGCACTTACTAACTATGGCTACACCTTC. Encoded protein: CASSGALTNYGYTF. The whole variable domain, filled in from reference TRBV9 and TRBJ1-2, reads DSGVTQTPKHLITATGQRVTLRCSPRSGDLSVYWYQQSLDQGLQFLIQYYNGEERAKGNILERFSAQQFPDLHSELNLSSLELGDSALYFCASSGALTNYGYTFGSGTRLTVV.

This chain connects TRBV12-3 or TRBV12-4 to TRBJ2-4, with TRBD1 as a possible D gene (6 bases). Matching the DNA end better, TRBJ2-5 makes the J call doubtful. The CDR3 loop spans 13 amino acids. CDR3 bases: TGTGCCAGCACCATCTGGACAGTAGAGACCCAGTACTTC. This translates into CASTIWTVETQYF.

This clonotype was seen ten or more times. The J gene is TRBJ1-4, the V gene TRBV7-2, with D possibly TRBD1 on 6 matching bases. There are 15 residues in the CDR3. Trimming shortened V by 5 bases and J by 2 bases, and 12 bases separated the two germline ends. Germline values: CDR1 SGHTA, CDR2 FQGNSA. The CDR3 coding sequence is TGTGCCAGCAGCATAACAGGGCCGACTAATGAAAAACTGTTTTTT. This encodes CASSITGPTNEKLFF.

There are a few counts of this clonotype. J is TRBJ2-1 and V is TRBV7-2; no clear D gene. The germline gives CDR1 SGHTA, CDR2 FQGNSA. This CDR3 is built from 14 residues. The germline V and J ends were trimmed by 5 bases and 9 bases, with 17 bases remaining between them. The CDR3 reads CASSRPWSNSEQFF. The DNA for the CDR3 is TGTGCCAGCAGCCGCCCTTGGTCCAACAGTGAGCAGTTCTTC. Using reference TRBV7-2 and TRBJ2-1 for the parts outside the CDR3, the full variable domain is GAGVSQSPSNKVTEKGKDVELRCDPISGHTALYWYRQSLGQGLEFLIYFQGNSAPDKSGLPSDRFSAERTGGSVSTLTIQRTQQEDSAVYLCASSRPWSNSEQFFGPGTRLTVL.